This TCR beta chain is from a study of blood T cells in healthy people across ages. It was with a sample-barcoded 5' primer and a J-beta primer mix that a second PCR of roughly 7 to 12 cycles was run. In TCRdb, the 5' RACE reads were re-called with MiXCR into one record per CDR3 protein. The profile shows some 850,000 distinct CDR3 sequences, 25% to 30% of them singletons. The CDR3 sequence is 13 residues long. The V end was cut by 1 base, the J end by 6 bases, with 7 bases between. There are a few counts of this clonotype. A further study also used this sample, focusing on T cells of mothers and their children. Turning to that study: The search for persistent microchimeric T cell clones detected none.

The chain links TRBV12-3 or TRBV12-4 to TRBJ2-1; D is unresolved. This sequence was found in a boy between 5 and 17 years old in good health. The sequenced sample consisted of blood. Written as DNA, the CDR3 is TGTGCCAGCAGTTTAGACGACACCAATGAGCAGTTCTTC. This codes for CASSLDDTNEQFF.